This TCR beta chain was recorded in a study of cytomegalovirus exposure and HLA in healthy donors. At the level of the study: Earlier results showed roughly 120 million unique TCR beta sequences derived from roughly 180 million T cells. A data release that came early held approximately 92 million unique TCRs from HLA-typed donors. General observations from the study: TCR beta V- and J-gene trimming was later associated with a missense DCLRE1C variant.

PCR amplification relied on 60 Vbeta primers (plus 13 Jbeta primers). Profiled with immunoSEQ multiplex PCR; TCRdb holds only in-frame clones, not every one. The sample shows 190,000 or so clones, roughly 87% of them seen only once. V lost 1 base and J lost 6, with 14 bases in between. The CDR3 length is 15 residues. In germline, CDR1 is SGHDT, CDR2 YYEEEE. Concerning this clone: Its antigen is not identified.

The chain carries TRBV5-6 and TRBJ2-1, with a possible D match to TRBD1 (5 bases). Input material: PBMCs. The sequence was obtained from a man in his fifties or sixties in good health and CMV-seronegative. CDR3 protein: CASSLPLQGGNEQFF. In DNA form, the CDR3 reads TGTGCCAGCAGCTTGCCTCTGCAGGGCGGCAATGAGCAGTTCTTC.